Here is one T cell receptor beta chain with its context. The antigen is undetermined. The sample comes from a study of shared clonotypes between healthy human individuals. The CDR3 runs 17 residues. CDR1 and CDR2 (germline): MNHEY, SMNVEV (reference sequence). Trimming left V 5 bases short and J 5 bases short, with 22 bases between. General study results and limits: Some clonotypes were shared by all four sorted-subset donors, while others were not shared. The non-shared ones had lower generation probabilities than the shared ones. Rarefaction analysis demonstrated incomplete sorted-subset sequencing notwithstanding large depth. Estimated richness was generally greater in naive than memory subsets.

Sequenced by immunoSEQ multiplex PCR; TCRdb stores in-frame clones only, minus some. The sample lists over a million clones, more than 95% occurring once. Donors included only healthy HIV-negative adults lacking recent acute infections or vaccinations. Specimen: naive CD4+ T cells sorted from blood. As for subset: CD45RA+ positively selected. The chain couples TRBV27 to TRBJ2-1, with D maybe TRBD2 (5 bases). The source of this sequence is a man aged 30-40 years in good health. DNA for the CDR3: TGTGCCAGCAGTATAACTAGTGGGCCCCGCCGGAACAATGAGCAGTTCTTC. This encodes CASSITSGPRRNNEQFF.